Listed here is a single T cell receptor beta chain. This entry is derived from a study of blood T cell repertoires in COVID-19. Overall study context: Acute and convalescent COVID-19 samples came from the United States, Italy and Spain. T cells, B-cell-depleted T cells, or PBMCs provided the cDNA or gDNA that served as material.

Authors' processing steps: Researchers report that nucleated cell counts were estimated from reference gene primer amplification. Clones were sequenced by immunoSEQ multiplex PCR, and TCRdb holds only the in-frame ones, with some missing. D and trimming were read from the DNA, whereas the V and J calls and clone size are those reported in that table. The sample records 110,000 or so clones, approximately 84% being singletons. Germline values: CDR1 SGHAT, CDR2 FQNNGV. The V gene end was trimmed by 5 bases and the J gene end by 4 bases; junction bases not matched to a gene: 9. The CDR3 length is 15 residues.

Sequences were obtained from peripheral blood. The TCR comes from a woman aged 40 to 50 with acute or convalescent COVID-19. The rearrangement links TRBV11-2 to TRBJ2-5; 8 bases agree with TRBD1. The CDR3: CASSPQGGFAETQYF. As DNA, the CDR3 is TGTGCCAGCAGCCCACAGGGGGGTTTTGCAGAGACCCAGTACTTC.